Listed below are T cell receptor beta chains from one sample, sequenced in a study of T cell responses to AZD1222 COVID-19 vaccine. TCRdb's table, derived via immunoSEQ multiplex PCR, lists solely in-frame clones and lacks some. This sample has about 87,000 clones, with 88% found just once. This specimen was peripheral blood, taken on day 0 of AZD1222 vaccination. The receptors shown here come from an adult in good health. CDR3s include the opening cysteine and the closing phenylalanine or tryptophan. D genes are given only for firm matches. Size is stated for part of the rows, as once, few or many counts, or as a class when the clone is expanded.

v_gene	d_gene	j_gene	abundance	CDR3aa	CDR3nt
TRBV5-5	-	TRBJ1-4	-	CASSFGPFEIGTNEKLFF	TGTGCCAGCAGCTTTGGACCATTTGAGATTGGGACTAATGAAAAACTGTTTTTT
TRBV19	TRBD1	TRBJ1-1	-	CASRMRDRVITFF	TGTGCCAGTAGGATGCGCGACAGGGTGATCACTTTCTTT
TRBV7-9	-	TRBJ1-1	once	CASSLTSEAFF	TGTGCCAGCAGCTTAACGTCGGAAGCTTTCTTT
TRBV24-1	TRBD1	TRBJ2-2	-	CATSDPGQGATGELFF	TGTGCCACCAGTGATCCAGGACAGGGGGCCACCGGGGAGCTGTTTTTT
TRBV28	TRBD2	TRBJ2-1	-	CASSVAGGSYNEQFF	TGTGCCAGCAGTGTAGCGGGAGGCTCCTACAATGAGCAGTTCTTC
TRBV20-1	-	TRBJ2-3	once	CSASIGVTDTQYF	TGCAGTGCTAGTATAGGGGTGACAGATACGCAGTATTTT
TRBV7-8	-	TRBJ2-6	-	CASSLEVFGANVLTF	TGTGCCAGCAGCTTAGAGGTATTTGGGGCCAACGTCCTGACTTTC
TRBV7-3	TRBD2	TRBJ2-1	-	CASSLRSSGSLGNEQFF	TGTGCCAGCAGCCTGCGGTCGAGCGGGAGTCTCGGCAATGAGCAGTTCTTC
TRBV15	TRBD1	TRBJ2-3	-	CATSKAGTGRRSSTDTQYF	TGTGCCACCAGCAAGGCCGGGACAGGGAGAAGATCTAGCACAGATACGCAGTATTTT
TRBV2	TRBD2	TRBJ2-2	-	CASSEGLAGLTGELFF	TGTGCCAGCAGTGAGGGACTAGCGGGGCTCACCGGGGAGCTGTTTTTT
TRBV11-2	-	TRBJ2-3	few	CASSLDGARADTQYF	TGTGCCAGCAGCTTAGATGGAGCGCGGGCAGATACGCAGTATTTT
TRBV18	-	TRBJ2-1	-	CASSPASNNARNEQFF	TGTGCCAGCTCACCAGCATCCAACAATGCACGCAATGAGCAGTTCTTC
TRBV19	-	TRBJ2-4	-	CASSIGSKNIQYF	TGTGCCAGTAGTATTGGGTCAAAAAACATTCAGTACTTC
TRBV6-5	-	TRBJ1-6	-	CASRQGYSPLHF	TGTGCCAGCAGACAGGGTTATTCACCCCTCCACTTT
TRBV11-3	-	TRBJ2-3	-	CASSPGGFSSTDTQYF	TGTGCCAGCAGCCCCGGCGGATTTTCTAGCACAGATACGCAGTATTTT
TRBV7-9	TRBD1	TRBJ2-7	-	CASSLALGRGLHEQYF	TGTGCCAGCAGCTTAGCGCTGGGCAGGGGGCTTCACGAGCAGTACTTC
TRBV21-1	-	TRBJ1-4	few	CASEDPDRASLPTNEKLFF	TGTGCCAGCGAGGATCCGGACAGGGCGTCATTACCAACTAATGAAAAACTGTTTTTT
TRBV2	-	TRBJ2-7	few	CASSPSLWGGSSYEQYF	TGTGCCAGCAGTCCCAGCCTTTGGGGCGGTTCCTCCTACGAGCAGTACTTC
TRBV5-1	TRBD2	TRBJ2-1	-	CASSFLAGLEGDEQFF	TGCGCCAGCAGCTTCCTAGCGGGATTAGAAGGCGATGAGCAGTTCTTC
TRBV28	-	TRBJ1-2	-	CASSRELGGSYGYTF	TGTGCCAGCAGCCGAGAGCTGGGGGGAAGTTATGGCTACACCTTC
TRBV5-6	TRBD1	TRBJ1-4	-	CASSLLGDRHEKLFF	TGTGCCAGCAGCTTGCTGGGGGACAGGCATGAAAAACTGTTTTTT
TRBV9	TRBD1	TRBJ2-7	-	CASSVAPTGNRGYEQYF	TGTGCCAGCAGCGTAGCTCCGACAGGGAACCGCGGCTACGAGCAGTACTTC
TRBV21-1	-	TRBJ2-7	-	CASSKRYPASGNYEQYF	TGTGCCAGCAGCAAAAGATACCCTGCTAGCGGGAATTACGAGCAGTACTTC
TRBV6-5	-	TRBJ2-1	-	CASTPMEGPNEQFF	TGTGCCAGCACCCCAATGGAGGGCCCCAATGAGCAGTTCTTC
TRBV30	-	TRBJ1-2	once	CAWDRNYGYTF	TGTGCCTGGGACAGAAACTATGGCTACACCTTC
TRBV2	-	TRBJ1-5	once	CASSLDSNQPQHF	TGTGCCAGCAGTTTGGACAGTAATCAGCCCCAGCATTTT
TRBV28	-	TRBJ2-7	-	CASNHRVGYEQYF	TGTGCCAGCAACCACAGGGTAGGGTACGAGCAGTACTTC
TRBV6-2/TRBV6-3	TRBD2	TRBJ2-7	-	CASSQGGSGNEQYF	TGTGCCAGCAGTCAAGGGGGTAGCGGGAACGAGCAGTACTTC
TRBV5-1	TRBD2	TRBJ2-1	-	CASSLGLADYNEQFF	TGCGCCAGCAGCTTAGGACTAGCGGACTACAATGAGCAGTTCTTC